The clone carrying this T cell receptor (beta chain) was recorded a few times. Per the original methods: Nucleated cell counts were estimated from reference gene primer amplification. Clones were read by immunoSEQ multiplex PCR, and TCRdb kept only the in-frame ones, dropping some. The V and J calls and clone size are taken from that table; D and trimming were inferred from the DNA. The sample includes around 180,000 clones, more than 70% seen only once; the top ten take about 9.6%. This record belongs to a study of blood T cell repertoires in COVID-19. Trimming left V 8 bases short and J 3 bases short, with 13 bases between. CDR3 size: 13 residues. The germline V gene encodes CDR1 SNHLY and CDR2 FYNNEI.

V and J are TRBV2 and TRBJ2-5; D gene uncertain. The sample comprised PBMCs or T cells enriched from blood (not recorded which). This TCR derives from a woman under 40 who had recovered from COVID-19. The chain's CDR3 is CASVGSEEETQYF. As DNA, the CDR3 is TGTGCCAGCGTCGGGTCCGAAGAAGAGACCCAGTACTTC.